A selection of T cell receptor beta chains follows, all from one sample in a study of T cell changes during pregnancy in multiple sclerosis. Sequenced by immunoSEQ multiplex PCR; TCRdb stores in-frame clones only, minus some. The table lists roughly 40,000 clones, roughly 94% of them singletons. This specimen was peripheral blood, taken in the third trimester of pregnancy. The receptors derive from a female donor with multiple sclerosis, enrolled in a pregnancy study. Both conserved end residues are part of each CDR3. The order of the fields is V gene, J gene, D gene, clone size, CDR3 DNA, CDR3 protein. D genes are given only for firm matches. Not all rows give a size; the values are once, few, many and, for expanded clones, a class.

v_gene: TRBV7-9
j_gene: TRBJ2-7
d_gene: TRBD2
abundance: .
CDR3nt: TGTGCCAGCAGTACGATTCCAGCGGGGACGGGAGAGCAGTACTTC
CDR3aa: CASSTIPAGTGEQYF

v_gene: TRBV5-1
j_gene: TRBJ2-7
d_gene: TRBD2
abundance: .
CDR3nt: TGCGCCAGCAGCTTGAACGGGAGGGGGTGGGAGCAGTACTTC
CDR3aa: CASSLNGRGWEQYF

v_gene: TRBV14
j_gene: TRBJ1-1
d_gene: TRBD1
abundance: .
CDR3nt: TGTGCCAGTAGCCAAGATCAGGGGGCAAGAACTGAAGCTTTCTTT
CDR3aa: CASSQDQGARTEAFF

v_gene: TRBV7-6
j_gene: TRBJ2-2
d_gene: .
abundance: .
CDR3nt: TGTGCCAGCAGCCCGGCGGTGACGGGGGATAACACCGGGGAGCTGTTTTTT
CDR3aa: CASSPAVTGDNTGELFF

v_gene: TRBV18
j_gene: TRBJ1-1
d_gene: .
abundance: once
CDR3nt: TGTGCCAGCTCACCGGGACTGGGCAACACTGAAGCTTTCTTT
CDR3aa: CASSPGLGNTEAFF

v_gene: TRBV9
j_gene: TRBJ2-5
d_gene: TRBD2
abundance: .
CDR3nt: TGTGCCAGCAGCCTAGCGGGAGGGCCAGAGACCCAGTACTTC
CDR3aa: CASSLAGGPETQYF

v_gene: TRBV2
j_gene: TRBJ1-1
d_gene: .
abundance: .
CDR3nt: TGTGCCAGCAGTGAAGAAGGGGCGTCGGCCCTGAACACTGAAGCTTTCTTT
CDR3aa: CASSEEGASALNTEAFF

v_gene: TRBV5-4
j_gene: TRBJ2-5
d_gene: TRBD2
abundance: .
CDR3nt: TGTGCCAGCAGTAGGGGACTAGCGGGAGGGCCAGAGACCCAGTACTTC
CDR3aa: CASSRGLAGGPETQYF

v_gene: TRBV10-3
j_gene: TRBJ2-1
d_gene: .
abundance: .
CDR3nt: TGTGCCAGTACCGGGGGTTGGTCTAACAATGAGCAGTTCTTC
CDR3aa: CASTGGWSNNEQFF

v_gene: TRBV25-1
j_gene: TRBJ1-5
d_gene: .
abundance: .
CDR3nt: TGTGCCACCCCGGGACTCCCGTGGATCAATCAGCCCCAGCATTTT
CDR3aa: CATPGLPWINQPQHF